Included here is one T cell receptor (beta chain) sequence, with context. The antigen remains undetermined. CDR3 length: 16 residues. Germline CDR1 and CDR2: KGHSH and LQKENI. Trimming cost V 0 bases and J 5 bases; bases outside gene matches: 9. The sample comes from a study of shared clonotypes between healthy human individuals. Whole-study context: Samples came from two female and a few male donors aged 18 to 49. The study's findings and limits: Generation of non-shared clonotypes was less probable than generation of clonotypes shared by all four donors. What naive subsets generally showed was a larger estimated richness than memory subsets showed.

TCRdb's copy holds only in-frame clones and misses some; the assay was immunoSEQ multiplex PCR. The table has approximately 2.5 million clones, 93% seen once. Sequenced input: naive CD4+ T cells from PBMCs. This sample's subset: CD45RA+ positively selected. This chain joins TRBV18 and TRBJ2-7; 8 bases align to TRBD1. The receptor comes from a man aged 18 to 29 in good health. Some clones in this sample may be carry-over from other donors' samples. The CDR3 reads CASSPPGQGNSHEQYF. CDR3 DNA: TGTGCCAGCTCACCACCCGGACAGGGTAATTCCCACGAGCAGTACTTC.